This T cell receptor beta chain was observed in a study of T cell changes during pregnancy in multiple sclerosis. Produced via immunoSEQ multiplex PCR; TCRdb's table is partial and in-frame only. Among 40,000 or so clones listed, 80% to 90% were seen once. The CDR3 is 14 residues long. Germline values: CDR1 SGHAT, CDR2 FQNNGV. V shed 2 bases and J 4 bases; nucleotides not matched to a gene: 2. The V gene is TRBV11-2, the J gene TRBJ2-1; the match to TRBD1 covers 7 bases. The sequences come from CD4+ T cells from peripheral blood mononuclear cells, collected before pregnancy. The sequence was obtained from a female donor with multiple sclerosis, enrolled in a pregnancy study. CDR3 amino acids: CASSLTGQYNEQFF. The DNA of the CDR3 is TGTGCCAGCAGCTTAACGGGACAGTACAATGAGCAGTTCTTC.